This T cell receptor (beta chain) was found in a study of blood T cells in healthy people across ages (dated by TCRdb to between 2015 and 2017). Concerning the study at large: Template switching captured roughly one uniquely barcoded TCR beta cDNA molecule per two T cells in model experiments. Donors were grouped into four age groups: young (average approximately 15 years), middle-aged (roughly 40), aged (roughly 67) and long-lived (approximately 75). Age-related changes in TCR beta repertoire diversity were measured in the study by deep sequencing normalized with unique cDNA molecular identifiers. The study analyzed two additional independent replicas of 1 million unique cDNA reads from the same blood draw for two donors, one aged 18 to 30 and one aged 80 or older. To avoid experimental bias, donors of different ages were spread randomly across the sequencing lanes.

The 39 donors, aged about 6 to 100 years, were systemically healthy Caucasian individuals from Russia. Approximately 9.3 milliliters of peripheral blood were drawn from each donor into EDTA-treated Vacutainer tubes. Ficoll-Paque density-gradient centrifugation was used to isolate PBMCs, with at least 7 million per sample. Trizol reagent was used to extract total RNA from PBMCs, with at least 5.5 micrograms per sample. For every donor, flow cytometry on a PBMC aliquot measured the percentage of naive CD45RAhigh/CD27high T cells. This clonotype has at least ten counts. Its antigen is still unknown. The sample holds no much larger clone one base away, and base qualities are not on file. Trimming takes 3 bases from V and 5 bases from J, and the germline ends sit 8 bases apart. The CDR3 measures 12 amino acids from cysteine to phenylalanine. The DNA shown is the 36-base CDR3, in frame from base 1. Library preparation used 5' RACE. Sequencing instrument: Illumina HiSeq 2500. A second about 7 to 11 cycle PCR used a sample-barcoded 5' primer and a J-beta primer mix. Each TCR beta cDNA molecule received a unique molecular identifier from a template-switch 5' adaptor carrying 12 random nucleotides. Each sample yielded at least 2.5 million CDR3-containing paired-end reads. The Mint cDNA synthesis kit, primed by a TRBC-specific oligonucleotide, was used to synthesize first-strand cDNA from all RNA. Following uracil-DNA glycosylase treatment, a first 18-cycle PCR with universal primers M1SS and BC2_uni_R was performed on all cDNA. The paper's data handling went like this. For normalization, 1 million high-quality reads, each with a distinct molecular identifier, were randomly selected from each sample. Reads with shared molecular identifiers were discarded instead of being binned into consensus sequences. MiTCR, with a Q25 quality threshold and the strictest error-elimination algorithm, was used for CDR3 identification, clonotype clustering and error correction. Lower-bound total TCR beta diversity was estimated with a nonparametric unseen species model using Euler transformation. TCRdb handled the public reads itself, with Q25 trimming in fastp and clone calling in MiXCR, and kept productive beta chains. CDR3 protein sequences are deduplicated, and each keeps its most common genes and DNA. TCRdb assigned the V and J calls; the authors' analysis was not used. Within this sample are some 1 million distinct CDR3 sequences, with around 45% of them counted one time only. Clones ranked in the top ten supply about 20% of the sample.

Broader findings and caveats from the paper: Estimates of total diversity from one million sequenced T cells were regarded as lower bounds and underestimates. There was a strong correlation between observed TCR beta diversity and the percentage of naive T cells measured by flow cytometry. Conclusive comparison of naive and antigen-experienced compartments was prevented by the profiling of bulk unsorted PBMCs. Because donor CMV infection status was unknown, age-related changes in expanded clonotypes were potentially confounded. As age increased, observed TCR beta diversity per million T cells dropped in a roughly linear way, and a significant reduction was already evident by age about 36. Compared with the aged group, more naive CD4+ T cells, fewer expanded clones and increased TCR diversity were shown by the long-lived group, suggesting age selection.

The sequenced sample was blood. This sequence uses TRBV12-3 or TRBV12-4 and TRBJ2-7; the D gene cannot be named for sure. This TCR was sampled from a woman aged 60-70 years in good health. CDR3 region: CASSFIGNEQYF. At the DNA level, the sequence is TGTGCCAGCAGTTTTATAGGGAACGAGCAGTACTTC.